The clone carrying this T cell receptor beta chain was found many times. This CDR3 is built from 14 residues. Germline CDR1 and CDR2: SEHNR and FQNEAQ (reference sequence). V dropped 5 bases and J dropped 8 bases, with 15 bases sitting between them. This entry belongs to a study of T cells in Graves' hyperthyroidism and ophthalmopathy. It was RNA transcripts that yielded the amplified TCR beta CDR3 regions. Primed by the HTBI set, a first-round RT-PCR was run on the TCR CDR3. One entry per CDR3 protein results from TCRdb running MiXCR on the multiplex PCR reads. Found here are 80,000 to 100,000 distinct CDR3 sequences, around 40% of them singletons; the top ten hold 10%.

This sequence was found in a woman younger than 45 with Graves' hyperthyroidism. The V gene is TRBV7-9, the J gene TRBJ1-4; possibly TRBD1 for D (6 bases). Input material: peripheral blood or thyroid tissue (not recorded which). Here the CDR3 reads CASSVRGGVEKLFF. DNA for the CDR3: TGTGCCAGCAGCGTCAGAGGGGGTGTCGAAAAACTGTTTTTT.